This TCR beta chain was profiled in a study of type 1 and type 2 diabetes patients. Study-level information: Participants included type 1 and type 2 diabetes patients plus nondiabetic controls.

Amplification started from genomic DNA. Amplification of the beta chain CDR3 used 30 forward and 13 reverse multiplex primers. TCRdb re-analysed the multiplex PCR reads in MiXCR, keeping a single row per CDR3 protein. The data show fewer than 300,000 distinct CDR3 sequences, around 47% seen once. Trimming cost V 4 bases and J 1 base, with 8 bases left between them. The CDR3 is 13 amino acids. Per the germline V gene, CDR1 is LNHDA and CDR2 is SQIVND (reference sequence). This clonotype came up many times. This TCR derives from a man between 18 and 35 years old with type 2 diabetes. The chain employs TRBV19 and TRBJ2-7; D is unresolved. Sequenced: peripheral blood mononuclear cells (PBMCs). CDR3: CASSTSLSYEQYF. In DNA form, the CDR3 reads TGTGCCAGTAGTACCTCCTTATCCTACGAGCAGTACTTC.